The text below deals with one T cell receptor beta chain. Measured with immunoSEQ multiplex PCR; TCRdb has only the in-frame clones, and not every one. The repertoire includes more than 120,000 clones, around 87% of them detected once, and 8.5% to 9% sits in the top ten. This entry comes from a study of blood T cell repertoires in COVID-19. The sample was peripheral blood. This TCR came from a woman in her forties or fifties with active or convalescent COVID-19.

The CDR3 loop is CASSETAGRISDTQYF. CDR3 coding DNA: TGTGCCAGCAGTGAAACTGCGGGGCGGATAAGTGATACGCAGTATTTT. V usage is TRBV2 and J usage is TRBJ2-3; tentatively, D is TRBD2 (6 bases). CDR1 is SNHLY, CDR2 FYNNEI, per germline. This CDR3 has 16 residues. V was trimmed by 2 bases and J by 6 bases, leaving 18 bases between them.